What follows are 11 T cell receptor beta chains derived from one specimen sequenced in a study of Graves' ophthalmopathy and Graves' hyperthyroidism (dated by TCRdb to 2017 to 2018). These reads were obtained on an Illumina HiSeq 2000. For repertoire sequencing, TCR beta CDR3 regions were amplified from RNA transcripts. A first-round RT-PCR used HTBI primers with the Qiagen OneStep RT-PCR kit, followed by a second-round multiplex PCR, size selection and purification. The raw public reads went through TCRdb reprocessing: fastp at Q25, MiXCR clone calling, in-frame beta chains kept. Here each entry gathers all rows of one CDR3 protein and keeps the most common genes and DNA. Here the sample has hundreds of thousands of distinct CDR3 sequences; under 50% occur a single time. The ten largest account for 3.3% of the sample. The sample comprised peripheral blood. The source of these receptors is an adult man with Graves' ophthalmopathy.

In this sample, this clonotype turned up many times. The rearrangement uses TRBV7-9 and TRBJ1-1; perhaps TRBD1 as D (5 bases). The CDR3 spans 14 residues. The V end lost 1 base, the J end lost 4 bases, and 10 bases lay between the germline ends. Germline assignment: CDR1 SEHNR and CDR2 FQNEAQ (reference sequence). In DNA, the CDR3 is TGTGCCAGCAGCTTAGAAGGCGGGGGCACTGAAGCTTTCTTT. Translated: CASSLEGGGTEAFF.

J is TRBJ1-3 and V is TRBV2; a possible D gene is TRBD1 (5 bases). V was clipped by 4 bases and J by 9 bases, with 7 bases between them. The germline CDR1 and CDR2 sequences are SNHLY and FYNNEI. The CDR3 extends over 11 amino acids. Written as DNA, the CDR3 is TGTGCCAGCAGTGCCGGGGGCACCATATATTTT. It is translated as CASSAGGTIYF.

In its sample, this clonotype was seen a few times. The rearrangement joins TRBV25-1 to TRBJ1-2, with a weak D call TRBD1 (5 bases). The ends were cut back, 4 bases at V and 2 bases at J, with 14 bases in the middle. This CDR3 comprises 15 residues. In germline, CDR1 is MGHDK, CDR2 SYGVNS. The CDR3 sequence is CASSARMEGNYGYTF. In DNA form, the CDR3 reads TGTGCCAGCAGTGCTAGGATGGAGGGGAACTATGGCTACACCTTC.

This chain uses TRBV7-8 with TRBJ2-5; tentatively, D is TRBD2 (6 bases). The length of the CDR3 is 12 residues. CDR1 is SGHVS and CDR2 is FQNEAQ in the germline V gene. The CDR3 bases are TGTGCTTTTGTGGGGGGCCAAGAGACCCAGTACTTC. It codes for CAFVGGQETQYF.

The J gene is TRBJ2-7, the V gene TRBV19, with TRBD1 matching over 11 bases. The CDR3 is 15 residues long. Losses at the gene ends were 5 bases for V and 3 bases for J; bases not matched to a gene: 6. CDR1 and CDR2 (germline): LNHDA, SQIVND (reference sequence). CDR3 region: CASSVGDRGIYEQYF. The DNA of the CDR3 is TGTGCCAGTAGTGTTGGGGACAGGGGGATCTACGAGCAGTACTTC.

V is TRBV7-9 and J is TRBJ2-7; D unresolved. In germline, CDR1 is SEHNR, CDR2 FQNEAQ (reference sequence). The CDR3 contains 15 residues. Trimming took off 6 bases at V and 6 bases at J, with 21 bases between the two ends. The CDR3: CASSEFVRSRPEQYF. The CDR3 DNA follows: TGTGCCAGCAGTGAATTTGTAAGGTCCCGACCCGAGCAGTACTTC.

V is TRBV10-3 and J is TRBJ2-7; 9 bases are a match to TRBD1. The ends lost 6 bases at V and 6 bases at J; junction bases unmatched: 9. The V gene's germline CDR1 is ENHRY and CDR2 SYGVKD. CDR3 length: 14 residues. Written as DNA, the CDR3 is TGTGCCATCAGATCCCGGGACAGGGTCTGCGAGCAGTACTTC. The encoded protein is CAIRSRDRVCEQYF.

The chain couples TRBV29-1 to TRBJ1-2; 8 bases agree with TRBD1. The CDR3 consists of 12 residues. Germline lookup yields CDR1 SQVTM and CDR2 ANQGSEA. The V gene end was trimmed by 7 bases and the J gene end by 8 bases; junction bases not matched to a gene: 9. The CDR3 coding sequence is TGCAGCGCCCAGACAGGGGTATCGGGCTACACCTTC. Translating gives CSAQTGVSGYTF.

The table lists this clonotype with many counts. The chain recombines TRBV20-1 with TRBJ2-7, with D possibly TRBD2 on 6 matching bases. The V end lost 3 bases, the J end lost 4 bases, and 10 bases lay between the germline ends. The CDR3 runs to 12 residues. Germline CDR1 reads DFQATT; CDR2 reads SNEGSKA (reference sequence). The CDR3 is CSASGGRYEQYF. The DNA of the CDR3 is TGCAGTGCTAGCGGGGGTCGGTACGAGCAGTACTTC.

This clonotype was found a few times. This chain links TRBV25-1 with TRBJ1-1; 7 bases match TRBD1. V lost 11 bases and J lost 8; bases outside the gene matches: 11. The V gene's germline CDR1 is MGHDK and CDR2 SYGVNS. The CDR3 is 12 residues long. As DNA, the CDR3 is TGTGCCTGGAGTTTGGAGGGACAGGAAGCTTTCTTT. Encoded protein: CAWSLEGQEAFF.

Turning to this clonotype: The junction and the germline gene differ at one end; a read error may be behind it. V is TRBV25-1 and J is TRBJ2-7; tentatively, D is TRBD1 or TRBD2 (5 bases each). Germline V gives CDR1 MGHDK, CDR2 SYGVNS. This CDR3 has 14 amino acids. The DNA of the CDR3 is TGTGCCAGCAGTGAATCCGGGGCGACCCACGAGCAATACTTC. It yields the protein CASSESGATHEQYF.